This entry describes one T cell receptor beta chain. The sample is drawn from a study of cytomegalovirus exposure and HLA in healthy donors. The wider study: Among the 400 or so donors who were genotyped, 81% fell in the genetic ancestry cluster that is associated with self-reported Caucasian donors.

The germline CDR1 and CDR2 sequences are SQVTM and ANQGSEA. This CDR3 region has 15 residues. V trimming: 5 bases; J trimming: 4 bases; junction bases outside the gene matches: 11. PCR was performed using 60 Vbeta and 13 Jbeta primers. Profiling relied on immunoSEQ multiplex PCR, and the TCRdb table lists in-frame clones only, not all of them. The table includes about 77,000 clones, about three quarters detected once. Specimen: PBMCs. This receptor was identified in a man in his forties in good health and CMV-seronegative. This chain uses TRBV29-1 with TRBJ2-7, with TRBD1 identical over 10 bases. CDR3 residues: CSVRTGTGAGYEQYF. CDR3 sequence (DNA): TGCAGCGTTAGAACCGGGACAGGGGCCGGTTACGAGCAGTACTTC.